This T cell receptor (beta chain) was identified in a study of cytomegalovirus exposure and HLA in healthy donors. PCR primers comprised 60 Vbeta and 13 Jbeta primers. Here immunoSEQ multiplex PCR was the method, and the copy in TCRdb shows in-frame clones only, minus some. The data contain about 170,000 clones, around four fifths of them singletons. The CDR3 spans 14 residues. Per germline, CDR1 SGHTA and CDR2 FQGNSA. Trimming shortened V by 2 bases and J by 2 bases, and 7 bases separated the two germline ends. Healthy people donating bone marrow made up the donors. About this clone itself: Its antigen is unknown.

Study outcomes and limitations: Listed as cytomegalovirus-associated were 150 to 200 TCR beta chains. Later on, an analysis found that several of the most significant clusters appeared to be linked to common viral pathogens, which included parvovirus B19. In a later analysis, 17,000 or so TCR beta sequences were associated with HLA alleles at 0.05 false discovery rate.

The chain recombines TRBV7-2 with TRBJ1-5; TRBD1 might be the D (6 bases). The sequenced sample consisted of PBMCs. The sequence derives from a female donor in good health and CMV-seronegative. CDR3 in DNA: TGTGCCAGCAGCTTAAGACAGGGCAATCAGCCCCAGCATTTT. Translated, it gives CASSLRQGNQPQHF.